The clone carrying this T cell receptor beta chain has only one observation. The data are from a study of control samples from healthy donors and cancer patients. With 5 bases clipped from V and 8 bases from J, the junction kept 11 bases outside the gene matches. Per germline, CDR1 LNHDA and CDR2 SQIVND (reference sequence). This CDR3 contains 14 residues. Libraries were prepared by immunoSEQ multiplex PCR; TCRdb keeps only in-frame clonotypes and omits some of them. The data contain 200,000 or so clones, about 90% of them singletons. This chain uses TRBV19 with TRBJ1-2; the match to TRBD1 covers 7 bases. This receptor was taken from a man between 25 and 39 years old in good health. Input material: blood. CDR3 in DNA: TGTGCCAGTAGTGCCCAGACAGGGCGGAGGGGCTACACCTTC. This gives the protein CASSAQTGRRGYTF.